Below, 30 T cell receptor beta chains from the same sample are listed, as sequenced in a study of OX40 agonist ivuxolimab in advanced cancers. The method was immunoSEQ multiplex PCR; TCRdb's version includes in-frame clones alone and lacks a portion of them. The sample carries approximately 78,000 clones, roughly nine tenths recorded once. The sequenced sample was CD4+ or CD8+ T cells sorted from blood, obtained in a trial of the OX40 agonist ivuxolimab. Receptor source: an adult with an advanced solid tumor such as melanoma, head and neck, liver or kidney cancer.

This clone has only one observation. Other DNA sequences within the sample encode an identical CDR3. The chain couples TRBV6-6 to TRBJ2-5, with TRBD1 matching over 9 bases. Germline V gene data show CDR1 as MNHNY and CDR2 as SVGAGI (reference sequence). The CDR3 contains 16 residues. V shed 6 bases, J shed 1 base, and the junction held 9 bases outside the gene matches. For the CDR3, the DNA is TGTGCCAGCAGGAAGGGACAGGGTCGAGGCCAAGAGACCCAGTACTTC. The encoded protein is CASRKGQGRGQETQYF.

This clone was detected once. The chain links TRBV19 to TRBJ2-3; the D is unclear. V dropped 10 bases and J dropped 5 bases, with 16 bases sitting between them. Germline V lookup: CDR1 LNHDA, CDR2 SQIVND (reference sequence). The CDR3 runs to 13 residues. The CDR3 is CATRPPDRDTQYF. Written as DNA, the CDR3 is TGTGCCACCCGACCGCCGGACCGAGATACGCAGTATTTT.

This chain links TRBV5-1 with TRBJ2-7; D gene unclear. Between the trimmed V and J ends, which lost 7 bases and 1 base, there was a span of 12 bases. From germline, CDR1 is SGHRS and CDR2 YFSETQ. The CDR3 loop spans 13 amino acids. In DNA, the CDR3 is TGCGCCAGCTCCCAGGACGGGTCCTACGAGCAGTACTTC. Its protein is CASSQDGSYEQYF.

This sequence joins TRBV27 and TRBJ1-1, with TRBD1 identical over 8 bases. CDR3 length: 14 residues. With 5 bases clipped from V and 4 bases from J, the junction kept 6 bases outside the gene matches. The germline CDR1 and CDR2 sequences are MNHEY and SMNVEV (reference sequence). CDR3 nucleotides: TGTGCCAGCAGTAAATGGGGGACAGGCACTGAAGCTTTCTTT. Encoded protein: CASSKWGTGTEAFF.

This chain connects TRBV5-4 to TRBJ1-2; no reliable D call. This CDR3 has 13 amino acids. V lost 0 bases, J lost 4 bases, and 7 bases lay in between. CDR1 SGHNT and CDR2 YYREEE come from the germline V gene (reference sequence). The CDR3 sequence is CASSLGTSYGYTF. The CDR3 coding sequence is TGTGCCAGCAGCTTGGGGACCTCCTATGGCTACACCTTC.

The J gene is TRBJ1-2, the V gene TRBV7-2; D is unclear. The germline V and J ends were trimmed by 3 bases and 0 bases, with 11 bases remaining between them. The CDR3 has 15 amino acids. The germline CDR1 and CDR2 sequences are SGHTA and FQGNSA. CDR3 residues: CASSLAVSANYGYTF. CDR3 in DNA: TGTGCCAGCAGCTTGGCCGTTTCAGCTAACTATGGCTACACCTTC.

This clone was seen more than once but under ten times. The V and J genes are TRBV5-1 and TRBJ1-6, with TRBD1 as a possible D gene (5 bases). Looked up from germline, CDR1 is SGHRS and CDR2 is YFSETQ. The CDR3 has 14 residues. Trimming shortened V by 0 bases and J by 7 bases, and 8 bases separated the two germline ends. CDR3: CASSLGQTNSPLHF. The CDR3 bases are TGCGCCAGCAGCTTGGGACAGACAAATTCACCCCTCCACTTT.

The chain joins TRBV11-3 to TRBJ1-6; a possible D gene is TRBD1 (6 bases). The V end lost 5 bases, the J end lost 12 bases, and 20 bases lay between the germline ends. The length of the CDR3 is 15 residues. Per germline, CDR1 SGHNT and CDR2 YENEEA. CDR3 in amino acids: CASSQGGPTYQPLHF. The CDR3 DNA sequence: TGTGCCAGCAGCCAAGGGGGGCCCACTTACCAACCCCTCCACTTT.

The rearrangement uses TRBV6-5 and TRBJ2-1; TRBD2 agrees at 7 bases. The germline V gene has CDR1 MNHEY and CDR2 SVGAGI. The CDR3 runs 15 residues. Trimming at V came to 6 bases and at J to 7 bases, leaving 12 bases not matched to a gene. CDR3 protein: CASSNGGYQLNEQFF. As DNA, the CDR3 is TGTGCCAGCAGCAACGGGGGGTACCAACTAAATGAGCAGTTCTTC.

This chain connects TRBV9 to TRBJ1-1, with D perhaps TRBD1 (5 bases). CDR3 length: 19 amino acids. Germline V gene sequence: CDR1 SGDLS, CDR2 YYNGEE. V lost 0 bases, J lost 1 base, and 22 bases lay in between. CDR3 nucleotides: TGTGCCAGCAGCGTAGAGGATCAGGTGTACTGGGGGTGGAACACTGAAGCTTTCTTT. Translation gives CASSVEDQVYWGWNTEAFF.

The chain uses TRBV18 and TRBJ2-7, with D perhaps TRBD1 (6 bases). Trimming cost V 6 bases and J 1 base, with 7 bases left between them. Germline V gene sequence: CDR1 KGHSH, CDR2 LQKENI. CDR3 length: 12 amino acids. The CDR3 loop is CASSQGSYEQYF. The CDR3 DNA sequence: TGTGCCAGCTCCCAGGGGTCCTACGAGCAGTACTTC. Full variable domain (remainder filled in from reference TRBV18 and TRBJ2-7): NAGVMQNPRHLVRRRGQEARLRCSPMKGHSHVYWYRQLPEEGLKFMVYLQKENIIDESGMPKERFSAEFPKEGPSILRIQQVVRGDSAAYFCASSQGSYEQYFGPGTRLTVT.

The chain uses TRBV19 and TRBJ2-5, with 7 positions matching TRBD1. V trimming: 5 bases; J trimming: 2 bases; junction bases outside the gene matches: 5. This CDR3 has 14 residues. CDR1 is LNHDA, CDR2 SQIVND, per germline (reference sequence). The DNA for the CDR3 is TGTGCCAGTAGTTCCCGGGACAGTCAAGAGACCCAGTACTTC. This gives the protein CASSSRDSQETQYF.

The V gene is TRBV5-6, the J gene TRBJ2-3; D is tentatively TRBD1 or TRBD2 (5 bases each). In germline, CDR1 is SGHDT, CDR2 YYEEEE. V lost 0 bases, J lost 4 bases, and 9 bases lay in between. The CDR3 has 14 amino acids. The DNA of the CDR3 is TGTGCCAGCAGCTTGGCAACGGGGCCAGATACGCAGTATTTT. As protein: CASSLATGPDTQYF. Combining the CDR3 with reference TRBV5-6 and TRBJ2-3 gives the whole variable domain DAGVTQSPTHLIKTRGQQVTLRCSPKSGHDTVSWYQQALGQGPQFIFQYYEEEERQRGNFPDRFSGHQFPNYSSELNVNALLLGDSALYLCASSLATGPDTQYFGPGTRLTVL.

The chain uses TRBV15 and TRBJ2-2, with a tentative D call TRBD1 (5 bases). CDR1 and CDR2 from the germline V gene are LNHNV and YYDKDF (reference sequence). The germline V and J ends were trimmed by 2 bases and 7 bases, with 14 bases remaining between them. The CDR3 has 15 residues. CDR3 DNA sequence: TGTGCCACCAGCAGACGATTTTCAGGGTTCGGGGAGCTGTTTTTT. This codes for CATSRRFSGFGELFF.

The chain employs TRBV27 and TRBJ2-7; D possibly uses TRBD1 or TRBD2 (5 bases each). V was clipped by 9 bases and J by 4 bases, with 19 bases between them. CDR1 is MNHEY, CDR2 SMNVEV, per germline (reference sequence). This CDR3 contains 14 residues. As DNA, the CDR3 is TGTGCCAGTAGAGCCGGGACGGATAATTACGAGCAGTACTTC. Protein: CASRAGTDNYEQYF.

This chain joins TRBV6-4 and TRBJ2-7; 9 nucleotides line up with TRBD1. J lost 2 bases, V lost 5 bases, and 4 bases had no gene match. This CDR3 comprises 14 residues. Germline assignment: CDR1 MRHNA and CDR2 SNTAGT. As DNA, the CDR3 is TGTGCCAGCAGTACAGGGGGCTGGACCTACGAGCAGTACTTC. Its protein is CASSTGGWTYEQYF.

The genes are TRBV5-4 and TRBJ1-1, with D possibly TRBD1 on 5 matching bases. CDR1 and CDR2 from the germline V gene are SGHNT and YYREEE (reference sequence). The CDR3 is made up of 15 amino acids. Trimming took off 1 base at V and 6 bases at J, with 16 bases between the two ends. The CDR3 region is CASSLLGERSAEAFF. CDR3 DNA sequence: TGTGCCAGCAGCTTGTTAGGGGAAAGGAGCGCTGAAGCTTTCTTT.

The CDR3 DNA is TGCGCCAGCAGCTTGGCCGGGACGGAAAATGAAAAACTGTTTTTT. Protein: CASSLAGTENEKLFF. V usage is TRBV5-1 and J usage is TRBJ1-4, with D possibly TRBD1 on 5 matching bases. CDR1 SGHRS and CDR2 YFSETQ come from the germline V gene. V gave up 0 bases and J gave up 5 bases, with 11 bases separating them. This CDR3 is 15 amino acids long.

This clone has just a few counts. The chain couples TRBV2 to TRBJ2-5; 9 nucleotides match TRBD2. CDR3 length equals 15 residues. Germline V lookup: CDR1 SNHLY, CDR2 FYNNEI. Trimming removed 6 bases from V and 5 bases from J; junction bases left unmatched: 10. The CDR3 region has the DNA TGTGCCAGCAGACTACTGCGGGGGGGCCCGGAGACCCAGTACTTC. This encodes CASRLLRGGPETQYF.

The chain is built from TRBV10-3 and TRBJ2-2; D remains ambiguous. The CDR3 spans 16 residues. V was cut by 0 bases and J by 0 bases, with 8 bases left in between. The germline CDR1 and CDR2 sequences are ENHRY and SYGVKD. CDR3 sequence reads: CAISESGPTNTGELFF. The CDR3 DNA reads TGTGCCATCAGTGAGTCCGGGCCGACGAACACCGGGGAGCTGTTTTTT.

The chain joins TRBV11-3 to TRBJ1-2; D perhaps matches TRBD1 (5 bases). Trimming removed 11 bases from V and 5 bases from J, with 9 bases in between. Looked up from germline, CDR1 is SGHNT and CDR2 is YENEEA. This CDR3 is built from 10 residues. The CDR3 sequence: CAVEGYGYTF. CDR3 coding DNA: TGTGCCGTCGAGGGGTATGGCTACACCTTC.

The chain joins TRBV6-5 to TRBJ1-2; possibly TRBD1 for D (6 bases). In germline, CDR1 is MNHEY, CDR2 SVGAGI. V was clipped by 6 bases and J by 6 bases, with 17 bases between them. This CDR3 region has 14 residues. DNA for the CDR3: TGTGCCAGCAGAGTCTTGACAGGAGGGGATGGCTACACCTTC. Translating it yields CASRVLTGGDGYTF.

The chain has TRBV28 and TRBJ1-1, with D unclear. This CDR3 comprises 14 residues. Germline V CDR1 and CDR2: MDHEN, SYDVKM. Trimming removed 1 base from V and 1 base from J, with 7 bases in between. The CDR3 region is CASSLFRRNTEAFF. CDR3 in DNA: TGTGCCAGCAGTTTATTCCGAAGGAACACTGAAGCTTTCTTT.

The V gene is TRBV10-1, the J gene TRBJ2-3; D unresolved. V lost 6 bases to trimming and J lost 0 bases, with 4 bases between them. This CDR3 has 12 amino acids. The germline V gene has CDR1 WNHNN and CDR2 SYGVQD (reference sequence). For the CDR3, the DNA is TGCGCCAGCAGCGCGAGCACAGATACGCAGTATTTT. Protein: CASSASTDTQYF.

The CDR3 DNA sequence: TGTGCCAGCAGCTTACCAGGGGGCTCGGGGGAGCAGTACTTC. Amino acid sequence: CASSLPGGSGEQYF. V and J are TRBV7-8 and TRBJ2-7; 8 nucleotides align to TRBD1. The CDR3 loop spans 14 amino acids. V dropped 2 bases and J dropped 7; count of bases not matched to a gene: 7. The V gene's germline CDR1 is SGHVS and CDR2 FQNEAQ. The whole variable domain, filled in from reference TRBV7-8 and TRBJ2-7, reads GAGVSQSPRYKVAKRGQDVALRCDPISGHVSLFWYQQALGQGPEFLTYFQNEAQLDKSGLPSDRFFAERPEGSVSTLKIQRTQQEDSAVYLCASSLPGGSGEQYFGPGTRLTVT.

The chain's CDR3 is CASRDDRVGSTEAFF. CDR3 coding DNA: TGTGCCAGTAGAGACGACAGGGTAGGGTCCACTGAAGCTTTCTTT. The V and J genes are TRBV19 and TRBJ1-1; 7 bases map to TRBD1. The CDR3 has 15 amino acids. Germline lookup yields CDR1 LNHDA and CDR2 SQIVND (reference sequence). With V trimmed by 6 bases and J by 4 bases, 11 bases remained unmatched.

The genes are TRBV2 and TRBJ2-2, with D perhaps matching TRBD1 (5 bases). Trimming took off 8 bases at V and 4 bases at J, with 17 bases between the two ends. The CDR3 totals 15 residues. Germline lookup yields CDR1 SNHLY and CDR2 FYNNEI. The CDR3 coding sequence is TGTGCCAGCTCTAGTTCGGACAAGCCCACCGGGGAGCTGTTTTTT. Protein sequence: CASSSSDKPTGELFF.

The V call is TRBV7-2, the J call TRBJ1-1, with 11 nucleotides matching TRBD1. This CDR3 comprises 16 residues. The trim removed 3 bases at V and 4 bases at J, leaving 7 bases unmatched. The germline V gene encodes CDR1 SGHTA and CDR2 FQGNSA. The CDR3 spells CASSFGTGGYGTEAFF. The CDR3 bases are TGTGCCAGCAGCTTCGGGACAGGGGGGTATGGCACTGAAGCTTTCTTT.

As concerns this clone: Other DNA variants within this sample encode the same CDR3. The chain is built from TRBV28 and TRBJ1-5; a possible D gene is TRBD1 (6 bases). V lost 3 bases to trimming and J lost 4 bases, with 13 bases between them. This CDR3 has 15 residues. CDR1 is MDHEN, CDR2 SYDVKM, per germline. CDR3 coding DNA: TGTGCCAGCAGTTTGGGGGGGCGAAGGAATCAGCCCCAGCATTTT. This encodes CASSLGGRRNQPQHF.

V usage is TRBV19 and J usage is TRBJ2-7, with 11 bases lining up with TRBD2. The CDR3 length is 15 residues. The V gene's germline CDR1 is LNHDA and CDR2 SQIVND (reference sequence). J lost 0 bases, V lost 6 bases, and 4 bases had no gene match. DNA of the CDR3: TGTGCCAGTAGCTTACTAGCGGGGGACTCCTACGAGCAGTACTTC. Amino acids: CASSLLAGDSYEQYF. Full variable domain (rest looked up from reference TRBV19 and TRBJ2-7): DGGITQSPKYLFRKEGQNVTLSCEQNLNHDAMYWYRQDPGQGLRLIYYSQIVNDFQKGDIAEGYSVSREKKESFPLTVTSAQKNPTAFYLCASSLLAGDSYEQYFGPGTRLTVT.